The 17 T cell receptor beta chains given below trace back to one sample, sequenced in a study of T cell responses to AZD1222 COVID-19 vaccine. TCRdb keeps only in-frame clones here, not all; method: immunoSEQ multiplex PCR. There are roughly 80,000 clones in the sample; roughly 88% occur only once, and more than 5% lies in the top ten. This specimen consisted of peripheral blood, obtained on day 0 of MenACWY control vaccination. These receptors were collected from an adult in good health.

V and J are TRBV28 and TRBJ2-7; possibly TRBD2 for D (5 bases). The CDR3 length is 14 residues. V dropped 7 bases and J dropped 0 bases, with 13 bases sitting between them. Germline values: CDR1 MDHEN, CDR2 SYDVKM. The CDR3 reads CASIPRGRSYEQYF. The CDR3 bases are TGTGCCAGCATCCCCCGGGGTCGCTCCTACGAGCAGTACTTC.

V is TRBV15 and J is TRBJ1-1, with 9 bases aligning to TRBD1. V dropped 1 base and J dropped 4; count of bases not matched to a gene: 4. This CDR3 region has 15 residues. Germline CDR1 is LNHNV and CDR2 is YYDKDF (reference sequence). In DNA form, the CDR3 reads TGTGCCACCAGCAGAGGAGGACAGGGGACCACTGAAGCTTTCTTT. This codes for CATSRGGQGTTEAFF. Supplemented by reference TRBV15 and TRBJ1-1, the full variable domain reads DAMVIQNPRYQVTQFGKPVTLSCSQTLNHNVMYWYQQKSSQAPKLLFHYYDKDFNNEADTPDNFQSRRPNTSFCFLDIRSPGLGDTAMYLCATSRGGQGTTEAFFGQGTRLTVV.

The genes are TRBV5-1 and TRBJ2-2; D may match TRBD1 or TRBD2 (6 bases each). The CDR3 extends over 14 amino acids. Trimming removed 5 bases at V and 6 bases at J, with 14 bases between. Germline CDR1 is SGHRS and CDR2 is YFSETQ. The CDR3 protein is CASRGQSGAGELFF. The CDR3 DNA follows: TGCGCCAGCAGAGGACAGTCGGGGGCCGGGGAGCTGTTTTTT.

About this clone: The junction departs from germline at one end; a sequencing error may be responsible. The chain uses TRBV14 and TRBJ2-5; D not resolved. The germline V gene has CDR1 SGHDN and CDR2 FVKESK. The CDR3 runs to 16 residues. Here the CDR3 DNA reads TGTGCCAGCAGCCAAGATGTTGGGTCAGTGCAAGTGACCCAGTACTTC. Translating it yields CASSQDVGSVQVTQYF.

This rearrangement joins TRBV7-2 to TRBJ1-5; D is undetermined. The germline V and J ends were trimmed by 2 bases and 3 bases, with 8 bases remaining between them. Germline lookup yields CDR1 SGHTA and CDR2 FQGNSA. This CDR3 has 14 residues. CDR3 residues: CASSLSLYNQPQHF. As DNA, the CDR3 is TGTGCCAGCAGCTTATCCCTTTACAATCAGCCCCAGCATTTT. The full variable domain, rest sourced from reference TRBV7-2 and TRBJ1-5, is GAGVSQSPSNKVTEKGKDVELRCDPISGHTALYWYRQSLGQGLEFLIYFQGNSAPDKSGLPSDRFSAERTGGSVSTLTIQRTQQEDSAVYLCASSLSLYNQPQHFGDGTRLSIL.

This clone showed up just once. V is TRBV5-4 and J is TRBJ1-2; D not resolved. Trimming stripped 2 bases from V and 7 bases from J, with 12 bases between. Germline CDR1 SGHNT, CDR2 YYREEE (reference sequence). CDR3 length: 13 amino acids. CDR3 nucleotide sequence: TGTGCCAGCAGCTTCGACCGCCTTTCTGGCTACACCTTC. This sequence encodes CASSFDRLSGYTF. Filled out from reference TRBV5-4 and TRBJ1-2, the complete variable domain reads ETGVTQSPTHLIKTRGQQVTLRCSSQSGHNTVSWYQQALGQGPQFIFQYYREEENGRGNFPPRFSGLQFPNYSSELNVNALELDDSALYLCASSFDRLSGYTFGSGTRLTVV.

The gene calls are TRBV11-2 and TRBJ2-3; TRBD2 matches at 10 bases. Germline CDR1 is SGHAT and CDR2 is FQNNGV. With 4 bases clipped from V and 0 bases from J, the junction kept 4 bases outside the gene matches. The CDR3 runs to 16 residues. The CDR3 DNA follows: TGTGCCAGCAGCTGGACTAGCGGCTTTAGCACAGATACGCAGTATTTT. Protein product: CASSWTSGFSTDTQYF.

V and J are TRBV19 and TRBJ2-7, with TRBD2 matching 8 bases. V shed 1 base and J 5 bases; nucleotides not matched to a gene: 7. The V gene's germline CDR1 is LNHDA and CDR2 SQIVND (reference sequence). The CDR3 is 15 residues long. Here the CDR3 reads CASSIAGAGDNEQYF. The DNA of the CDR3 is TGTGCCAGTAGTATAGCCGGAGCGGGGGACAACGAGCAGTACTTC.

This rearrangement joins TRBV4-1 to TRBJ1-4; D not certain. The ends were cut back, 0 bases at V and 8 bases at J, with 16 bases in the middle. The CDR3 totals 16 residues. CDR1 and CDR2 (germline): MGHRA, YSYEKL. The CDR3 nucleotides read TGCGCCAGCAGCCAAGAGAAGGTGGGCTCTGGAGAAAAACTGTTTTTT. Its translation: CASSQEKVGSGEKLFF.

This chain links TRBV4-1 with TRBJ2-1; 9 bases map to TRBD1. V trimming: 4 bases; J trimming: 0 bases; junction bases outside the gene matches: 16. Germline-derived CDR1 and CDR2 are MGHRA and YSYEKL. The CDR3 sequence is 20 residues long. The CDR3 loop reads CASSLLDRGLEGSSYNEQFF. The CDR3 nucleotides are TGCGCCAGCAGCCTGCTGGACAGGGGTCTCGAGGGGAGCTCCTACAATGAGCAGTTCTTC.

The chain uses TRBV7-2 and TRBJ1-3; 7 bases fit TRBD1. The V gene's germline CDR1 is SGHTA and CDR2 FQGNSA. The CDR3 loop spans 17 amino acids. V trimming: 3 bases; J trimming: 4 bases; junction bases outside the gene matches: 12. CDR3 coding DNA: TGTGCCAGCAGCTTGGGGCGGATCAGGGGGTCAGGAAACACCATATATTTT. Residues: CASSLGRIRGSGNTIYF.

The genes are TRBV30 and TRBJ1-2; 11 bases align to TRBD1. The V gene's germline CDR1 is GTSNPN and CDR2 SVGIG (reference sequence). The CDR3 totals 16 residues. J lost 3 bases, V lost 0 bases, and 6 bases had no gene match. The CDR3 nucleotides read TGTGCCTGGAGTGTACTTTGGGACAGGGGGGACTATGGCTACACCTTC. Translating it yields CAWSVLWDRGDYGYTF.

The chain uses TRBV9 and TRBJ1-6; D is uncertain. The CDR3 contains 14 residues. V was shortened by 2 bases and J by 13 bases, with 16 bases between the two germline ends. Germline V lookup: CDR1 SGDLS, CDR2 YYNGEE. The CDR3 coding sequence is TGTGCCAGCAGCGTCGGGGTTACTGTGCCTCCCCTCCACTTT. Translation: CASSVGVTVPPLHF.

V gene TRBV6-2 or TRBV6-3 combines with J gene TRBJ1-1, with D unclear. The V end was cut by 5 bases, the J end by 7 bases, with 17 bases between. This CDR3 region has 14 residues. CDR1 and CDR2 (germline): MNHEY, SVGEGT. DNA of the CDR3: TGTGCCAGCAGTCCAGAAGGCAGTTTATATGAAGCTTTCTTT. Residues: CASSPEGSLYEAFF.

The gene calls are TRBV30 and TRBJ1-6, with unresolved D. The CDR3 has 16 residues. The V end was cut by 0 bases, the J end by 0 bases, with 9 bases between. The V gene's germline CDR1 is GTSNPN and CDR2 SVGIG (reference sequence). This chain's CDR3 is CAWSVPVYSYNSPLHF. In DNA, the CDR3 is TGTGCCTGGAGTGTACCGGTGTACTCCTATAATTCACCCCTCCACTTT.

Points on this clone: The identical CDR3 is also encoded by other nucleotide sequences in the sample. The CDR3 bases are TGTGCCAGCAGTTACAGGGGCTACGAGCAGTACTTC. It is translated as CASSYRGYEQYF. This rearrangement joins TRBV12-3 or TRBV12-4 to TRBJ2-7, with 7 bases fitting TRBD1. There are 12 residues in the CDR3. V shed 4 bases and J 3 bases; nucleotides not matched to a gene: 0.

This clone was detected only once. The chain employs TRBV19 and TRBJ2-3; 8 positions agree with TRBD2. Germline V gene data show CDR1 as LNHDA and CDR2 as SQIVND (reference sequence). Trimming took 3 bases from V and 6 from J; bases not matched to a gene: 8. The CDR3 length is 15 residues. CDR3 sequence reads: CASSINGGALDTQYF. In DNA, the CDR3 is TGTGCCAGTAGTATTAACGGGGGGGCTTTGGATACGCAGTATTTT. Variable domain in full (rest from reference TRBV19 and TRBJ2-3): DGGITQSPKYLFRKEGQNVTLSCEQNLNHDAMYWYRQDPGQGLRLIYYSQIVNDFQKGDIAEGYSVSREKKESFPLTVTSAQKNPTAFYLCASSINGGALDTQYFGPGTRLTVL.